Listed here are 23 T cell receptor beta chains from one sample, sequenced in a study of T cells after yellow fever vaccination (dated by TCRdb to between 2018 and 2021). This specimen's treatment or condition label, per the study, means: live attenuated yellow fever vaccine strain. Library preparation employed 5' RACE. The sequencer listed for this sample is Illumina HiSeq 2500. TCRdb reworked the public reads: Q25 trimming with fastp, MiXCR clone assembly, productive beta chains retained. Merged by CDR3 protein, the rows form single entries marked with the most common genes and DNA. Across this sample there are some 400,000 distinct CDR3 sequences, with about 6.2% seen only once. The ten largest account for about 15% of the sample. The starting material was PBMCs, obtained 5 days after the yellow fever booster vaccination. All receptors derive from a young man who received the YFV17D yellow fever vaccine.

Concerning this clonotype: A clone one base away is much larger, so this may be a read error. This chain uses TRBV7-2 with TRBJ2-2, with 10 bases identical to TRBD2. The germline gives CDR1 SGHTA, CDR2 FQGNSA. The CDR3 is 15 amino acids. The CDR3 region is CASSFSGRNSGELFF. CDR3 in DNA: TGTGCCAGCAGCTTTAGCGGGAGGAACTCCGGGGAGCTGTTTTTT.

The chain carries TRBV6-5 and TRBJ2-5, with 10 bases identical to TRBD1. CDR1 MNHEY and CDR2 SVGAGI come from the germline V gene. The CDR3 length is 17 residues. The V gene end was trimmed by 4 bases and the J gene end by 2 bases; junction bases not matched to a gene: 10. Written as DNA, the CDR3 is TGTGCCAGCAGTTCCACCTGGGGACAGGGGAAGCAAGAGACCCAGTACTTC. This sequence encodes CASSSTWGQGKQETQYF.

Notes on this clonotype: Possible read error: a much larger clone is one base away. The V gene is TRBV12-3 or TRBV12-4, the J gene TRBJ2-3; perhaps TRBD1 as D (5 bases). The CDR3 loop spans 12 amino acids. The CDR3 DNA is TGTGCCAGCCCCGACGCCACAGGTACGCAGTATTTT. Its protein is CASPDATGTQYF.

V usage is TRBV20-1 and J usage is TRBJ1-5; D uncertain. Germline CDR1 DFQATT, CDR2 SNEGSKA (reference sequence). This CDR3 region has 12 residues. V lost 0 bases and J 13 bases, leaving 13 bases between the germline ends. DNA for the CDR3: TGCAGTGCTAGAGATTGGGCCAGGTTACAGCATTTT. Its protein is CSARDWARLQHF.

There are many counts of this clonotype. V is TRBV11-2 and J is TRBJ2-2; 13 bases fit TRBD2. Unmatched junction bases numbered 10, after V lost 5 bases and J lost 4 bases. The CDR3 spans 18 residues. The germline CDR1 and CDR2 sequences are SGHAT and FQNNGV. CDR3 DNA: TGTGCCAGCAGCCACTCCTCGGGACTAGCGGGAATCACCGGGGAGCTGTTTTTT. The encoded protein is CASSHSSGLAGITGELFF.

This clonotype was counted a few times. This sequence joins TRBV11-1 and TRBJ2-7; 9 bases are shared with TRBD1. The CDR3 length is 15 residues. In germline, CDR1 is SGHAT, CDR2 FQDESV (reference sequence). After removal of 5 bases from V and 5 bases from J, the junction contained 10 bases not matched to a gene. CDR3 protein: CASSASGTGLDEQYF. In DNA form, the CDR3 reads TGTGCCAGCAGCGCGTCCGGGACAGGGTTAGACGAGCAGTACTTC. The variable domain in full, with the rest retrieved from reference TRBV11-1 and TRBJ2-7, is EAEVAQSPRYKITEKSQAVAFWCDPISGHATLYWYRQILGQGPELLVQFQDESVVDDSQLPKDRFSAERLKGVDSTLKIQPAELGDSAMYLCASSASGTGLDEQYFGPGTRLTVT.

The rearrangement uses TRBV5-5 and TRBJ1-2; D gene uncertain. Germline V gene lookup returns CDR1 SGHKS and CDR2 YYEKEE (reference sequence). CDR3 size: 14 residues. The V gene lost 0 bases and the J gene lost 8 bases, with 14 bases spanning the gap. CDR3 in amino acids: CASSLVQTGGGYTF. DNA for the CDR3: TGTGCCAGCAGCTTGGTTCAAACCGGTGGCGGCTACACCTTC.

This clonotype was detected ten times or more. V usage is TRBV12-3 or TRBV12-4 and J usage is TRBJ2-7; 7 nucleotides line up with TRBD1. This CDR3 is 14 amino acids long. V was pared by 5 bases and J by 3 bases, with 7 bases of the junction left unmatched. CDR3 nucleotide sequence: TGTGCCAGCAGTCCTCCGGGACAGAACTACGAGCAGTACTTC. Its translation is CASSPPGQNYEQYF.

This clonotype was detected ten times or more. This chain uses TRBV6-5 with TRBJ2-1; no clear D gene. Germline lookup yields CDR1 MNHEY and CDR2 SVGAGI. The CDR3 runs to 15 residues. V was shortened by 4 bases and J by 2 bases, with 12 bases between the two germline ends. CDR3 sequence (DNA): TGTGCCAGCAGTTTCCATCCGAATACCTACAATGAGCAGTTCTTC. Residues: CASSFHPNTYNEQFF.

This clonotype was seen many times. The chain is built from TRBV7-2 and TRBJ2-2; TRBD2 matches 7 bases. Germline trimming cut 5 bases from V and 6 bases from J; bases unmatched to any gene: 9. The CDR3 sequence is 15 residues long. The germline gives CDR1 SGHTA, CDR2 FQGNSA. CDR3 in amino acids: CASSQASGMAGELFF. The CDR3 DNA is TGTGCCAGCAGCCAGGCCAGCGGGATGGCCGGGGAGCTGTTTTTT.

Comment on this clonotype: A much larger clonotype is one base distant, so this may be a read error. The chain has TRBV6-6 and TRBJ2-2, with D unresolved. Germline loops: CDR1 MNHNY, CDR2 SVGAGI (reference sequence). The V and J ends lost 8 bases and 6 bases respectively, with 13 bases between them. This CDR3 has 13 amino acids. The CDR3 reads CASAIRKSGELFF. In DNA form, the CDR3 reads TGTGCCAGCGCCATTCGGAAGTCCGGGGAGCTGTTTTTT.

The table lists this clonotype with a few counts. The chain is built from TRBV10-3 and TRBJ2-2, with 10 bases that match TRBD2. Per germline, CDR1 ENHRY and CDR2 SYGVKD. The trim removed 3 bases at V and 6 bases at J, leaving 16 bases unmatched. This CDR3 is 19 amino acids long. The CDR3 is CAISDPGLATKRQAGELFF. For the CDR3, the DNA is TGTGCCATCAGTGACCCGGGACTAGCGACCAAACGACAGGCCGGGGAGCTGTTTTTT.

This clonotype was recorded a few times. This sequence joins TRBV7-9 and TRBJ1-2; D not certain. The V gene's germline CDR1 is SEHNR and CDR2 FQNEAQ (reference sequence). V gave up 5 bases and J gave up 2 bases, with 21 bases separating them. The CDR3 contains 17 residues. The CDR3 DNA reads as TGTGCCAGCAGCCCGAGTCTAGGACGAATCGGGAACTATGGCTACACCTTC. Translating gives CASSPSLGRIGNYGYTF.

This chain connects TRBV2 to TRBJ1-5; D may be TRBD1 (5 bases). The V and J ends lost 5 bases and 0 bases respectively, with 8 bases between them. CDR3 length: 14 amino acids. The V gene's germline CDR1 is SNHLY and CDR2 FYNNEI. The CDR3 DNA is TGTGCCAGCAGTATACAGGATAGCAATCAGCCCCAGCATTTT. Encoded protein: CASSIQDSNQPQHF.

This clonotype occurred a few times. The CDR3: CASSWGLTNEQFF. CDR3 in DNA: TGTGCCAGCAGTTGGGGACTAACAAATGAGCAGTTCTTC. This chain connects TRBV28 to TRBJ2-1; 7 nucleotides agree with TRBD2. In germline, CDR1 is MDHEN, CDR2 SYDVKM. The V and J ends lost 4 bases and 7 bases, in that order; junction bases with no gene match: 4. The CDR3 extends over 13 amino acids.

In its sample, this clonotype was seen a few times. CDR3 coding DNA: TGTGCCAGCAGCCCGCCTGAATCAAGGGCCGGCAATCAGCCCCAGCATTTT. This sequence encodes CASSPPESRAGNQPQHF. The chain joins TRBV7-2 to TRBJ1-5; D remains ambiguous. Trimming removed 5 bases from V and 2 bases from J, with 19 bases in between. Germline V gene data show CDR1 as SGHTA and CDR2 as FQGNSA. The CDR3 length is 17 residues.

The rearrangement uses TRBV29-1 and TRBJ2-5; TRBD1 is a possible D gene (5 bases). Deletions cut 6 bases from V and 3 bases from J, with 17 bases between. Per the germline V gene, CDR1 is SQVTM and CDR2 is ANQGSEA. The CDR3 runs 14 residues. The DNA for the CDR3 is TGCAGCGTAGACCCTGGACACGGAGAAGAGACCCAGTACTTC. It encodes CSVDPGHGEETQYF.

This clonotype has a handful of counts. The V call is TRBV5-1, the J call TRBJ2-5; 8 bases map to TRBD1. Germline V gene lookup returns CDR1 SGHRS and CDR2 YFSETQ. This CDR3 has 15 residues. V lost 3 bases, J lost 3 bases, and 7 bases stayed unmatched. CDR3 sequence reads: CASSSGDRPKETQYF. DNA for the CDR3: TGCGCCAGCAGCTCGGGGGACAGGCCAAAAGAGACCCAGTACTTC.

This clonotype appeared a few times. CDR3 region: CASSTDGRRVKGRTGELFF. In DNA form, the CDR3 reads TGTGCCAGCAGCACAGATGGCCGCAGGGTGAAGGGACGAACCGGGGAGCTGTTTTTT. V is TRBV21-1 and J is TRBJ2-2; the DNA was not used to check the table's D call, TRBD1. TRBV21-1 corresponds to a pseudogene. The CDR3 is made up of 19 amino acids.

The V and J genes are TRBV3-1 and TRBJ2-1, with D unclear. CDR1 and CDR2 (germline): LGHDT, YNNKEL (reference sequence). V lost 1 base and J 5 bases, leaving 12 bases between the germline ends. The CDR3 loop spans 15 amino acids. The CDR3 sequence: CASSQGTPPNNEQFF. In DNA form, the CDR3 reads TGTGCCAGCAGCCAAGGGACCCCTCCAAACAATGAGCAGTTCTTC.

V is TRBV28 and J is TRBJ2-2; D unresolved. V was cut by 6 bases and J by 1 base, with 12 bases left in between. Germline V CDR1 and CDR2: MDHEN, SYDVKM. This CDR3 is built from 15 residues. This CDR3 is CASRDGLMNTGELFF. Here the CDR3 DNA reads TGTGCCAGCAGAGACGGCTTGATGAACACCGGGGAGCTGTTTTTT.

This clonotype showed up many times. The CDR3 coding sequence is TGTGCCAGCTCACTCGGTGGGACTAGCGGGAGGTCCTACGAGCAGTACTTC. It yields the protein CASSLGGTSGRSYEQYF. This chain joins TRBV18 and TRBJ2-7; 15 nucleotides match TRBD2. The V segment lost 4 bases and the J segment 1 base; nucleotides outside the gene matches: 5. The CDR3 spans 17 residues. Germline assignment: CDR1 KGHSH and CDR2 LQKENI.

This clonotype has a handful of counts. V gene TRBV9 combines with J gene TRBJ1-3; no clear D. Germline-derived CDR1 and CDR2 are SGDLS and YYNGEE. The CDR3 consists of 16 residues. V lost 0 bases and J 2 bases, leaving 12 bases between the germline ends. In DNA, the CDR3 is TGTGCCAGCAGCGTAGAGTCCAGATCCACTGGAAACACCATATATTTT. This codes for CASSVESRSTGNTIYF.